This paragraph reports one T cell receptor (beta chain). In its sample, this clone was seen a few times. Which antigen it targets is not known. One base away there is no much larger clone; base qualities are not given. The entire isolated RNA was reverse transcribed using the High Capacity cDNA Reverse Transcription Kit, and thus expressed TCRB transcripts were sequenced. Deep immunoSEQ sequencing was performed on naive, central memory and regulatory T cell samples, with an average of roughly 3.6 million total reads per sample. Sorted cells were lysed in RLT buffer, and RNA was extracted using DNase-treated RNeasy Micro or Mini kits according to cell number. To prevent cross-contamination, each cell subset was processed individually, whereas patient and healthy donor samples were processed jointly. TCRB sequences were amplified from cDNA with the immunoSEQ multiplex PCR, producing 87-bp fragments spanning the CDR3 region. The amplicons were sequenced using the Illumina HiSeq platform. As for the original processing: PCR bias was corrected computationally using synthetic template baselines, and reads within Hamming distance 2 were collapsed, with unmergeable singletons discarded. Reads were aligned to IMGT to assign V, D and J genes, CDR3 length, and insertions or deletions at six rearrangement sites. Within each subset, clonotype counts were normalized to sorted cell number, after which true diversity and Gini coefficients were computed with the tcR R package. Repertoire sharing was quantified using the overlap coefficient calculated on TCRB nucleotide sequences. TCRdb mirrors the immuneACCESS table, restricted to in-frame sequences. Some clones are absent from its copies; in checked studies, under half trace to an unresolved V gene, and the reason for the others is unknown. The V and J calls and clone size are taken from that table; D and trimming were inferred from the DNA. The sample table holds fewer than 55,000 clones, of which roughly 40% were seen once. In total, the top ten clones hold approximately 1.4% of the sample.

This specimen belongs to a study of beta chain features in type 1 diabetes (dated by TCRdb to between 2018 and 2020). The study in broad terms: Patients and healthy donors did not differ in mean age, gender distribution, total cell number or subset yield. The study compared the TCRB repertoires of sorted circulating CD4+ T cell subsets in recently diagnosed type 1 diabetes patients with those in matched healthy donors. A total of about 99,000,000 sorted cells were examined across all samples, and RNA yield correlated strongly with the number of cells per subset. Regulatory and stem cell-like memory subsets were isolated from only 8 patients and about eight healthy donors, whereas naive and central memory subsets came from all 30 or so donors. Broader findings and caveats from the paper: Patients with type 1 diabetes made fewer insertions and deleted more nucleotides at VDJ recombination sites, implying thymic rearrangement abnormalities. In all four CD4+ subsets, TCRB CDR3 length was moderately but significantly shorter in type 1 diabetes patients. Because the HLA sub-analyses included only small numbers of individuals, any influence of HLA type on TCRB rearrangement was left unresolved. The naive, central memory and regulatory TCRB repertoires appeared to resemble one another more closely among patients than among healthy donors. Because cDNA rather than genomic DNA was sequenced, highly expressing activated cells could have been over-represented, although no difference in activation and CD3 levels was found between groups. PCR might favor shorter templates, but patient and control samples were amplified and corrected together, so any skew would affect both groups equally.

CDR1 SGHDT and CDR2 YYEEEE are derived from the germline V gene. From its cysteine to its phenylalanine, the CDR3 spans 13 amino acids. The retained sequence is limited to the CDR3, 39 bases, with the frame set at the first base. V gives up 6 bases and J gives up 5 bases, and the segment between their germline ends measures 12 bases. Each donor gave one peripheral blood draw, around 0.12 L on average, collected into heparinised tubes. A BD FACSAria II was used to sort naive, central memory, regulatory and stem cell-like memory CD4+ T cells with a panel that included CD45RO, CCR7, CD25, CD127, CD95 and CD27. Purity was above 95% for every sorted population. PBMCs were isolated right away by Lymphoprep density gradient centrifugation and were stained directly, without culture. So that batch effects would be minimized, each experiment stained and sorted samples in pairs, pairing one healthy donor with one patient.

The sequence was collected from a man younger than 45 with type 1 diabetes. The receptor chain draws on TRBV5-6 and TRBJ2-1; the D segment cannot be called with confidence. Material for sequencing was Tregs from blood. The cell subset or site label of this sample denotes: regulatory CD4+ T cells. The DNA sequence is TGTGCCAGCATCAGTGGGCCCAACAATGAGCAGTTCTTC. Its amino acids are CASISGPNNEQFF.